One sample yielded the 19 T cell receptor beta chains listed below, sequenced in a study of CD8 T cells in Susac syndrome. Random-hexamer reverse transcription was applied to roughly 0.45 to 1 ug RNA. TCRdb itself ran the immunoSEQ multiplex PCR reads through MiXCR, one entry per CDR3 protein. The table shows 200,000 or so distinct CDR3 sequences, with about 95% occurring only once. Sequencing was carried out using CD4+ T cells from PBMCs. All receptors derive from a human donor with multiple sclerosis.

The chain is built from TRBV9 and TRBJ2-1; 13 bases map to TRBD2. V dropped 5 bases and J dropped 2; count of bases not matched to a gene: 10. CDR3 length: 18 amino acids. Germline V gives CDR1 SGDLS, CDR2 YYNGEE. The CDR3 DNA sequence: TGTGCCAGCAGTCCAATAGGACTAGCGGGAGAAGCCTACAATGAGCAGTTCTTC. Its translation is CASSPIGLAGEAYNEQFF.

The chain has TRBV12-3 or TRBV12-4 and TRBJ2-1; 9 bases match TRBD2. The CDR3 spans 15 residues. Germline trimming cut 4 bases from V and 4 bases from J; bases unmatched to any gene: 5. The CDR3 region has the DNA TGTGCCAGCAGTTCTTCTAGCGGGGTATACAATGAGCAGTTCTTC. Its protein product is CASSSSSGVYNEQFF.

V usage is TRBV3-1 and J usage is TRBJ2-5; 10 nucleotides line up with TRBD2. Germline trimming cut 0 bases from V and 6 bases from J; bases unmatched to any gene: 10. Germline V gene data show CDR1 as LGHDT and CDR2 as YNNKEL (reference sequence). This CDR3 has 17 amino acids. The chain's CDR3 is CASSQDLASGSTKTQYF. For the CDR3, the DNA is TGTGCCAGCAGCCAAGATTTGGCTAGCGGGAGTACGAAGACCCAGTACTTC.

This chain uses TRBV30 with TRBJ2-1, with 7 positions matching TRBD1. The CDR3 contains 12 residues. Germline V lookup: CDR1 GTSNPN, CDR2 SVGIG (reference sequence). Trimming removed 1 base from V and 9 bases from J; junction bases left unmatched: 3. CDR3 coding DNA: TGTGCCTGGAGTGCCAACAGGGGTGAGCAGTTCTTC. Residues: CAWSANRGEQFF.

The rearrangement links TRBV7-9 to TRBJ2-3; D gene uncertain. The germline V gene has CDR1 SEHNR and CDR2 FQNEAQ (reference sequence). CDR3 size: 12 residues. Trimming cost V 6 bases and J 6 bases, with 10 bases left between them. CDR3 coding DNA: TGTGCCAGCAGGGATCGACGGGATACGCAGTATTTT. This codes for CASRDRRDTQYF.

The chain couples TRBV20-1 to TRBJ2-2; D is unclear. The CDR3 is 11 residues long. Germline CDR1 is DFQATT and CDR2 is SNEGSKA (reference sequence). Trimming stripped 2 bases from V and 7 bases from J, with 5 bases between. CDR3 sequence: CSARSGGELFF. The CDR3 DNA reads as TGCAGTGCTAGATCGGGCGGGGAGCTGTTTTTT.

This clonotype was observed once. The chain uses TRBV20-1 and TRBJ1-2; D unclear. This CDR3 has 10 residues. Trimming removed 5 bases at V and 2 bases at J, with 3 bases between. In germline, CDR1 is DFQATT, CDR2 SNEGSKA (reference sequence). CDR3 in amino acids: CSASNYGYTF. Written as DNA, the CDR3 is TGCAGTGCTTCGAACTATGGCTACACCTTC.

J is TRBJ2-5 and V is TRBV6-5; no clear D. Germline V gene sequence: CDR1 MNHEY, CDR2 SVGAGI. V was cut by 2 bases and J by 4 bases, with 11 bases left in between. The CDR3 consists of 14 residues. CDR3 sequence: CASSYGVRGETQYF. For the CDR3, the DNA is TGTGCCAGCAGTTACGGGGTTAGAGGAGAGACCCAGTACTTC.

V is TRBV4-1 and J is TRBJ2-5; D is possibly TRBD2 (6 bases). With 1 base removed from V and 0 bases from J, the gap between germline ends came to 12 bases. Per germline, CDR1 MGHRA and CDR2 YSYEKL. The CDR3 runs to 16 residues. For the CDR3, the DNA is TGCGCCAGCAGCCAAGGGATAGCGGACAACCAAGAGACCCAGTACTTC. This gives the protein CASSQGIADNQETQYF.

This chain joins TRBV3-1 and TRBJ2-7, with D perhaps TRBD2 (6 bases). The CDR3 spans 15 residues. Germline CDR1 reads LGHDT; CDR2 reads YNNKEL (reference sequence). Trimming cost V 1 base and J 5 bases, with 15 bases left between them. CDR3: CASSQAGRPGNEQYF. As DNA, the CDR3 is TGTGCCAGCAGCCAAGCGGGGAGGCCCGGAAACGAGCAGTACTTC.

CDR3 sequence (DNA): TGTGCCACCCCGGCTCGCCCCCAGCATTTT. Encoded protein: CATPARPQHF. The V gene is TRBV6-5, the J gene TRBJ1-5, with D unclear. Germline CDR1 MNHEY, CDR2 SVGAGI. V gave up 10 bases and J gave up 10 bases, with 11 bases separating them. The CDR3 length is 10 residues.

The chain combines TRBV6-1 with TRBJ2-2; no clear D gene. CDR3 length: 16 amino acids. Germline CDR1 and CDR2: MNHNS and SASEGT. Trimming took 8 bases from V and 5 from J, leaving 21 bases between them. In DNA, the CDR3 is TGTGCCAGCTCAACCGGGTGGGGAACAAGGACCGGGGAGCTGTTTTTT. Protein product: CASSTGWGTRTGELFF.

DNA for the CDR3: TGCGCCAGCAGCTTGGTTGCGGGGGATAATTCACCCCTCCACTTT. It specifies CASSLVAGDNSPLHF. This chain connects TRBV5-1 to TRBJ1-6, with D perhaps matching TRBD1 (5 bases). Germline assignment: CDR1 SGHRS and CDR2 YFSETQ. Trimming took 0 bases from V and 5 from J, leaving 9 bases between them. This CDR3 spans 15 amino acids.

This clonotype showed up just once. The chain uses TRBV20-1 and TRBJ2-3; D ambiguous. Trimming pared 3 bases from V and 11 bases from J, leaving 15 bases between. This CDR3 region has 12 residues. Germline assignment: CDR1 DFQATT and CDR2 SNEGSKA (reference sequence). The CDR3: CSASIIPSWQYF. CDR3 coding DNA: TGCAGTGCTAGTATAATCCCCTCCTGGCAGTATTTT.

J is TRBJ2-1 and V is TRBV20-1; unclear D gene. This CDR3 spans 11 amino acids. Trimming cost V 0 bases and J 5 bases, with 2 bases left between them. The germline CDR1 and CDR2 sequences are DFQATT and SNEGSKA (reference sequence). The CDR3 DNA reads TGCAGTGCTAGAGAGCACAATGAGCAGTTCTTC. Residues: CSAREHNEQFF.

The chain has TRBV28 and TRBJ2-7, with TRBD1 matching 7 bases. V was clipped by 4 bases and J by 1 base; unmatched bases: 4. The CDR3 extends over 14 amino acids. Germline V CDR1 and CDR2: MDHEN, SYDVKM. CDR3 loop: CASSYPTGSYEQYF. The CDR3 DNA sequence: TGTGCCAGCAGTTACCCGACAGGGTCCTACGAGCAGTACTTC.

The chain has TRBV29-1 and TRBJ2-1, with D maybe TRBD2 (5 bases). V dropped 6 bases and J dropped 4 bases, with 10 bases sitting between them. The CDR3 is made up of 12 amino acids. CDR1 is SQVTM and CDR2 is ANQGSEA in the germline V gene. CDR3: CSVTTEYNEQFF. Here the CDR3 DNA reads TGCAGCGTGACTACTGAATACAATGAGCAGTTCTTC.

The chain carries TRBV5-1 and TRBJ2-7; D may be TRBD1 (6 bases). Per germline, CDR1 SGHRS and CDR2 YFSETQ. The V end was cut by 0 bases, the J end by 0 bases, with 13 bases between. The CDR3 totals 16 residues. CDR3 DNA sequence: TGCGCCAGCAGCTTGGCCGTTTCAGGGGCCTCCTACGAGCAGTACTTC. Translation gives CASSLAVSGASYEQYF.

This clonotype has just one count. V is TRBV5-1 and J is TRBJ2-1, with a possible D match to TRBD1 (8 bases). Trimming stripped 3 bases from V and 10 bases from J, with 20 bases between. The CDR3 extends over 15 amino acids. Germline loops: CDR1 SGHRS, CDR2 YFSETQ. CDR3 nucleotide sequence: TGCGCCAGCAGCTGGGAGGGGACAGGCGTTAGGGAGCAGTTCTTC. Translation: CASSWEGTGVREQFF.